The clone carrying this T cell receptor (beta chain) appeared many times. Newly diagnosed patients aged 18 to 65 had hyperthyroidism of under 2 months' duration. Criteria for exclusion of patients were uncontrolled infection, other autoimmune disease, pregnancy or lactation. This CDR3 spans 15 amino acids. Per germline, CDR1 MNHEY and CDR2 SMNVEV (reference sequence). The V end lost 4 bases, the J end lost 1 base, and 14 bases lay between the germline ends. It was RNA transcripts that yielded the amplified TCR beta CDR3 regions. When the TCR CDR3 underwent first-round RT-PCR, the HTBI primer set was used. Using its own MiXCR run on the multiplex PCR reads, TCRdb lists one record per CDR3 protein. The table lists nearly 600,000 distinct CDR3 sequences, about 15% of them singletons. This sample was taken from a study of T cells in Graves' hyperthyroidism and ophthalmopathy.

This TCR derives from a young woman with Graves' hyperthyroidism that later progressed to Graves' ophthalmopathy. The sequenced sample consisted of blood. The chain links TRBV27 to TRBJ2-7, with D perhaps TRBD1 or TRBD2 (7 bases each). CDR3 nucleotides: TGTGCCAGCAGTTCCGCAGGGGGGGGGTCCTACGAGCAGTACTTC. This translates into CASSSAGGGSYEQYF.